This T cell receptor beta chain was recorded in a study of CD8 T cells in ankylosing spondylitis. V dropped 1 base and J dropped 0 bases, with 19 bases sitting between them. There are 19 residues in the CDR3. From germline, CDR1 is LGHNA and CDR2 YNFKEQ. Points from the study as a whole: From matched ankylosing spondylitis synovial fluid, disease-linked clones were reportedly recovered at significantly enriched levels. Researchers report that disease-linked clones proved CD8+ and relatively rare in peripheral blood. What seemed typical of ankylosing spondylitis blood was a TCR beta motif built from 7 or 8 highly homologous variants.

TCR beta libraries were made by quantitative 5'-RACE with molecular barcodes. Each CDR3 protein is one row after TCRdb ran MiXCR on the 5' RACE reads. The data contain a few hundred thousand distinct CDR3 sequences, under 20% of them singletons. In this sample, this clonotype turned up many times. Its antigen is not identified. The clonotype originates from a male donor with ankylosing spondylitis. The chain uses TRBV4-2 and TRBJ1-5; D not certain. The source material was blood, either unsorted or a sorted T cell fraction (not recorded which). This chain's CDR3 is CASSQAPGRLYTSNQPQHF. CDR3 coding DNA: TGTGCCAGCAGCCAAGCTCCGGGCCGCCTGTATACTAGCAATCAGCCCCAGCATTTT.